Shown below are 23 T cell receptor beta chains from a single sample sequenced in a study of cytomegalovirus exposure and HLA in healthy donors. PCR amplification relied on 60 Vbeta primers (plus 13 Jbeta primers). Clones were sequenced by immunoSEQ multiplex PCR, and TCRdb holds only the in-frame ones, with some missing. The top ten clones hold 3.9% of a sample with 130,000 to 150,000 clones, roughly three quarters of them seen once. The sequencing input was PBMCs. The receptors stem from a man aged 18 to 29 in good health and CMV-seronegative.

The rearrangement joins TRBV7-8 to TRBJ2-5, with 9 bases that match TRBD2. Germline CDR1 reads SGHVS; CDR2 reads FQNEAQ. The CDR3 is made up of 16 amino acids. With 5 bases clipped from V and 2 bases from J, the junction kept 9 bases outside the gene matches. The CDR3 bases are TGTGCCAGCAGCGCTTTTAGCGGGGGTACTCAAGAGACCCAGTACTTC. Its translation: CASSAFSGGTQETQYF.

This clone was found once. Here the CDR3 DNA reads TGTGCCAGCAGCGCCGGGGGGGATGAGCAGTTCTTC. The encoded protein is CASSAGGDEQFF. The chain is built from TRBV9 and TRBJ2-1; 8 bases are a match to TRBD2. V dropped 3 bases and J dropped 8; count of bases not matched to a gene: 1. In germline, CDR1 is SGDLS, CDR2 YYNGEE. The length of the CDR3 is 12 residues.

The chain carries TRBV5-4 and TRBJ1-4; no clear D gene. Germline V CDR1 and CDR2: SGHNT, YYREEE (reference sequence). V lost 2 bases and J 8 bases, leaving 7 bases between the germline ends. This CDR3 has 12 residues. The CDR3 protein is CASSFRGEKLFF. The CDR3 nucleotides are TGTGCCAGCAGCTTCAGAGGGGAAAAACTGTTTTTT.

CDR3 sequence: CASSQEPGGTEAFF. CDR3 DNA sequence: TGCGCCAGCAGCCAAGAACCGGGGGGCACTGAAGCTTTCTTT. The chain links TRBV4-1 to TRBJ1-1; possibly TRBD1 for D (5 bases). Deletions cut 0 bases from V and 4 bases from J, with 9 bases between. CDR1 MGHRA and CDR2 YSYEKL come from the germline V gene. This CDR3 is 14 amino acids long.

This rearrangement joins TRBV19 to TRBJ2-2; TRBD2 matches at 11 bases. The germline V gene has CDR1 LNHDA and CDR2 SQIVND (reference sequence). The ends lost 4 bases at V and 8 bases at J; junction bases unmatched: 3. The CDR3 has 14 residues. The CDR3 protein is CASSKLAGVGELFF. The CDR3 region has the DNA TGTGCCAGTAGTAAACTAGCGGGAGTTGGGGAGCTGTTTTTT.

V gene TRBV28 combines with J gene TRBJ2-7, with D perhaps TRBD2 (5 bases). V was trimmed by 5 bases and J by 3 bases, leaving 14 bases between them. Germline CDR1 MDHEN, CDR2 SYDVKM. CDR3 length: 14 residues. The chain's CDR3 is CASSTTDGIYEQYF. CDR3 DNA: TGTGCCAGCAGTACGACGGACGGGATCTACGAGCAGTACTTC.

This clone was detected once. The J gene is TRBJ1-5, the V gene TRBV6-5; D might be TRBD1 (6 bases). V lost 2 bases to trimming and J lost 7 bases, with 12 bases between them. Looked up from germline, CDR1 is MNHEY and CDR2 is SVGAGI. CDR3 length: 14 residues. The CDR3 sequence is CASSYGAGEQPQHF. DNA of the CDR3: TGTGCCAGCAGTTACGGGGCAGGGGAACAGCCCCAGCATTTT.

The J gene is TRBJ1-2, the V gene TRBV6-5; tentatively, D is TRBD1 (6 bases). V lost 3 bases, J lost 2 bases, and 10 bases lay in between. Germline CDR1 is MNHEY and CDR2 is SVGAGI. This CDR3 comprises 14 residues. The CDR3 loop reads CASSYNRGNYGYTF. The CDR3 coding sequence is TGTGCCAGCAGTTATAATAGGGGGAACTATGGCTACACCTTC.

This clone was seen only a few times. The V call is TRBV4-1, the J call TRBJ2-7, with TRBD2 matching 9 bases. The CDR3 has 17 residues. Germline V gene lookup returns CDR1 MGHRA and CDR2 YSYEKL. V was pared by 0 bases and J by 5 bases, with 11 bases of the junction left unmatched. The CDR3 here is CASSQDGSSGMKNEQYF. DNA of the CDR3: TGCGCCAGCAGCCAAGACGGTTCTAGCGGGATGAAGAACGAGCAGTACTTC.

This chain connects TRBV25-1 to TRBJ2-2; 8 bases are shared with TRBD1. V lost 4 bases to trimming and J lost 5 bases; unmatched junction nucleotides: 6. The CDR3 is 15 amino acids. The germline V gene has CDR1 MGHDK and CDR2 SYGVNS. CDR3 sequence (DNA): TGTGCCAGCAGTGTCCCGGACAGGGTTACCGGGGAGCTGTTTTTT. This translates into CASSVPDRVTGELFF. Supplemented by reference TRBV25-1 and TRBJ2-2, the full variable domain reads EADIYQTPRYLVIGTGKKITLECSQTMGHDKMYWYQQDPGMELHLIHYSYGVNSTEKGDLSSESTVSRIRTEHFPLTLESARPSHTSQYLCASSVPDRVTGELFFGEGSRLTVL.

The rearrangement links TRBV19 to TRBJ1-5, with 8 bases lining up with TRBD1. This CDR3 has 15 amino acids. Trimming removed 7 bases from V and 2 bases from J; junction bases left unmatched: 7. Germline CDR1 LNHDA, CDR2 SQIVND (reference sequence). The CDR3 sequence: CASKEGTGRNQPQHF. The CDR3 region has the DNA TGTGCCAGTAAAGAAGGGACAGGTCGCAATCAGCCCCAGCATTTT. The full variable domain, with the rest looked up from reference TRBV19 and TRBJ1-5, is DGGITQSPKYLFRKEGQNVTLSCEQNLNHDAMYWYRQDPGQGLRLIYYSQIVNDFQKGDIAEGYSVSREKKESFPLTVTSAQKNPTAFYLCASKEGTGRNQPQHFGDGTRLSIL.

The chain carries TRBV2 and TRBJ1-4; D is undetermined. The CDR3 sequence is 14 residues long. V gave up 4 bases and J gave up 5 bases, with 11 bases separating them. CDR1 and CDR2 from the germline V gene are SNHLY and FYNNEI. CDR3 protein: CASSVGSANEKLFF. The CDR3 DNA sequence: TGTGCCAGCAGTGTAGGCAGCGCCAATGAAAAACTGTTTTTT.

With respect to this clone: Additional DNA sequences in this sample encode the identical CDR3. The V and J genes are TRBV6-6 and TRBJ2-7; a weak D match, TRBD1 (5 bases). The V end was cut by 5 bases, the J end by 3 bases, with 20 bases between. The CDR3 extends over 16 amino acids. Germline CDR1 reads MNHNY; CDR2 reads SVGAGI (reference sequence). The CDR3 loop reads CASSHTTPGRGYEQYF. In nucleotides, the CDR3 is TGTGCCAGCAGTCACACGACTCCTGGAAGGGGCTACGAGCAGTACTTC.

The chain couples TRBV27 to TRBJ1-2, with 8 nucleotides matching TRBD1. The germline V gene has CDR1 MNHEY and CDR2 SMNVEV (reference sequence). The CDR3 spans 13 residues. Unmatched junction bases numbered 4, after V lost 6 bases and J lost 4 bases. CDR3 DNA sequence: TGTGCCAGCAGCAGGGGGCGAGGCTATGGCTACACCTTC. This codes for CASSRGRGYGYTF.

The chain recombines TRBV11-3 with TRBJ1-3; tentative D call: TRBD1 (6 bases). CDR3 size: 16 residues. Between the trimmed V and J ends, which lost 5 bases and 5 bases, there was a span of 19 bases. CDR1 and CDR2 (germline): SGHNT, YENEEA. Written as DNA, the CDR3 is TGTGCCAGCAGCGCGTACCCGGACAGCCTGCGAAACACCATATATTTT. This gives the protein CASSAYPDSLRNTIYF.

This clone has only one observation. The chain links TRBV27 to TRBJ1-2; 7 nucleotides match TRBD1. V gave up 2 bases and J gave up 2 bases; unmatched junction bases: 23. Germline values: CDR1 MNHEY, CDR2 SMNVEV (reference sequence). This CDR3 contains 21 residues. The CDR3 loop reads CASSLRVRSTGPPPPNYGYTF. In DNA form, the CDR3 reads TGTGCCAGCAGTTTACGCGTTCGCTCGACAGGGCCACCACCCCCAAACTATGGCTACACCTTC.

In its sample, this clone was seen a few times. The CDR3 sequence: CATNRVADTQYF. The CDR3, as DNA: TGTGCCACCAACAGGGTTGCAGATACGCAGTATTTT. The rearrangement joins TRBV2 to TRBJ2-3; D may be TRBD1 (6 bases). CDR3 length: 12 residues. The germline V and J ends were trimmed by 10 bases and 4 bases, with 12 bases remaining between them. Germline CDR1 reads SNHLY; CDR2 reads FYNNEI.

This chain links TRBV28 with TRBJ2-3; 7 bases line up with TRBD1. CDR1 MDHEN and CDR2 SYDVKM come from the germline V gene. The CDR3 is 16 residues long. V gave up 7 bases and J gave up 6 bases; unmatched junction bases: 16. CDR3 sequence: CASITRTGPFRDTQYF. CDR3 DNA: TGTGCCAGCATTACTCGGACAGGTCCTTTCCGTGATACGCAGTATTTT.

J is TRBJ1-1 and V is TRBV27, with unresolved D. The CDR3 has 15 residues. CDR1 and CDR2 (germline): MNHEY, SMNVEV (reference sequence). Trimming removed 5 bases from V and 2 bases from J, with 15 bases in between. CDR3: CASSPYSGGNTEAFF. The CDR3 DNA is TGTGCCAGCAGTCCATACTCGGGTGGCAACACTGAAGCTTTCTTT.

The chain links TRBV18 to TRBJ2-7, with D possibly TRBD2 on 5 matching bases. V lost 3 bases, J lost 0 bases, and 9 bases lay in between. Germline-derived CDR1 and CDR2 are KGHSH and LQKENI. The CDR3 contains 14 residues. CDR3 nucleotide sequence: TGTGCCAGCTCACCTAGGGAGAGCTCCTACGAGCAGTACTTC. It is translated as CASSPRESSYEQYF. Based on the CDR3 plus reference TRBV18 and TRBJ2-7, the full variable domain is NAGVMQNPRHLVRRRGQEARLRCSPMKGHSHVYWYRQLPEEGLKFMVYLQKENIIDESGMPKERFSAEFPKEGPSILRIQQVVRGDSAAYFCASSPRESSYEQYFGPGTRLTVT.

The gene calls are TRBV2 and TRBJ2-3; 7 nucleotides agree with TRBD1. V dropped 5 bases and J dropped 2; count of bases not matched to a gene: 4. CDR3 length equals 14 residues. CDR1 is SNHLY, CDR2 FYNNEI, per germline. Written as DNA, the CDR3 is TGTGCCAGCAGTATACAGGGGCCCACAGATACGCAGTATTTT. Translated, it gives CASSIQGPTDTQYF. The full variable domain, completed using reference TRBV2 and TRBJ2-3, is EPEVTQTPSHQVTQMGQEVILRCVPISNHLYFYWYRQILGQKVEFLVSFYNNEISEKSEIFDDQFSVERPDGSNFTLKIRSTKLEDSAMYFCASSIQGPTDTQYFGPGTRLTVL.

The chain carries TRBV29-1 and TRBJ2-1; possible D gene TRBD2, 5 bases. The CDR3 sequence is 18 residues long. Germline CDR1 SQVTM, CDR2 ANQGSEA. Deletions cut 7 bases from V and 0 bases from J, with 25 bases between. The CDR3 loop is CSARGPPGSQYSYNEQFF. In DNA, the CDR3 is TGCAGCGCCCGAGGGCCCCCCGGCAGTCAATACTCCTACAATGAGCAGTTCTTC.

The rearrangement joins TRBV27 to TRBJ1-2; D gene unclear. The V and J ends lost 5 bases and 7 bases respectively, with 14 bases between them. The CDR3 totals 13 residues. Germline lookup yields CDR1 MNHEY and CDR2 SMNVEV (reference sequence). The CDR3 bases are TGTGCCAGCAGTCCGTCTTTGGGCCCTGGCTACACCTTC. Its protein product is CASSPSLGPGYTF.